The sequence of this TCR beta chain was determined in a study of blood T cells in healthy people across ages. A J-beta primer mix and a sample-barcoded 5' primer were used in a second PCR of about 6 to 12 cycles. Every molecule of cDNA carried a tag from a template-switch adaptor with 12 random nucleotides. TCRdb used MiXCR to reprocess the 5' RACE reads, holding one entry per CDR3 protein. This table has 630,000 or so distinct CDR3 sequences, approximately 29% appearing once. V dropped 3 bases and J dropped 2 bases, with 11 bases sitting between them. The CDR3 consists of 15 residues. Germline V gene sequence: CDR1 MRHNA, CDR2 SNTAGT. The table lists this clonotype with many counts.

The V gene is TRBV6-4, the J gene TRBJ2-1; maybe TRBD1 (6 bases). Sample: blood. The receptor was isolated from a woman of 80 years or more in good health. The CDR3 protein is CASSEDSSAYNEQFF. In nucleotides, the CDR3 is TGTGCCAGCAGTGAGGACAGTTCCGCCTACAATGAGCAGTTCTTC.